What follows are 9 T cell receptor beta chains derived from one specimen sequenced in a study of PD-1 blockade in classical Hodgkin lymphoma. Brentuximab vedotin exposure varied, and every patient relapsed after autologous stem cell transplantation. TCRdb keeps only in-frame clones here, not all; method: immunoSEQ multiplex PCR. Of 60,000 or so clones in the sample, about 88% are singletons; the top ten hold 9.7%. This material consisted of peripheral blood mononuclear cells (PBMCs), taken at baseline. All receptors derive from a human donor with classical Hodgkin lymphoma.

The V and J genes are TRBV7-9 and TRBJ1-1, with no clear D. This CDR3 region has 14 residues. With 5 bases removed from V and 0 bases from J, the gap between germline ends came to 10 bases. Germline lookup yields CDR1 SEHNR and CDR2 FQNEAQ (reference sequence). The CDR3 sequence is CASSRGALNTEAFF. The CDR3 DNA sequence: TGTGCCAGCAGCCGAGGAGCCCTGAACACTGAAGCTTTCTTT. The full variable domain, completed using reference TRBV7-9 and TRBJ1-1, is DTGVSQNPRHKITKRGQNVTFRCDPISEHNRLYWYRQTLGQGPEFLTYFQNEAQLEKSRLLSDRFSAERPKGSFSTLEIQRTEQGDSAMYLCASSRGALNTEAFFGQGTRLTVV.

The chain couples TRBV19 to TRBJ2-7, with TRBD1 identical over 9 bases. V shed 3 bases and J 2 bases; nucleotides not matched to a gene: 5. Germline V gene sequence: CDR1 LNHDA, CDR2 SQIVND (reference sequence). This CDR3 spans 15 amino acids. In DNA form, the CDR3 reads TGTGCCAGTAGTATCGGGACAGGGACCACCTACGAGCAGTACTTC. Its translation: CASSIGTGTTYEQYF.

This chain links TRBV18 with TRBJ1-1, with no clear D. From germline, CDR1 is KGHSH and CDR2 LQKENI. This CDR3 contains 14 residues. Between the trimmed V and J ends, which lost 2 bases and 4 bases, there was a span of 11 bases. CDR3 loop: CASSPSGRGTEAFF. In DNA form, the CDR3 reads TGTGCCAGCTCACCAAGCGGGCGAGGCACTGAAGCTTTCTTT.

Comment on this clone: This could be a read error, since a much larger clone is one nucleotide away. This rearrangement joins TRBV7-9 to TRBJ1-1; D is unclear. Germline V gives CDR1 SEHNR, CDR2 FQNEAQ (reference sequence). The CDR3 covers 12 residues. Deletions cut 3 bases from V and 1 base from J, with 3 bases between. The DNA of the CDR3 is TGTGCCAGCAGCTTCGGGAACACTGAAGCTTTCTTT. As protein: CASSFGNTEAFF.

The chain uses TRBV10-1 and TRBJ2-6; D is unclear. CDR3 size: 13 residues. V was trimmed by 0 bases and J by 3 bases, leaving 0 bases between them. Germline CDR1 and CDR2: WNHNN and SYGVQD (reference sequence). The CDR3 DNA is TGCGCCAGCAGTGAGTCTGGGGCCAACGTCCTGACTTTC. Amino acids: CASSESGANVLTF.

This chain links TRBV6-4 with TRBJ2-7, with D possibly matching TRBD1 (6 bases). This CDR3 has 15 amino acids. Germline V gene lookup returns CDR1 MRHNA and CDR2 SNTAGT. V was shortened by 6 bases and J by 0 bases, with 15 bases between the two germline ends. CDR3 in DNA: TGTGCCAGCAGCCTTCCCTGGACAGACTCCTACGAGCAGTACTTC. Its translation is CASSLPWTDSYEQYF.

The V call is TRBV15, the J call TRBJ1-4; D is undetermined. The length of the CDR3 is 14 residues. Trimming stripped 8 bases from V and 4 bases from J, with 14 bases between. Germline V gene lookup returns CDR1 LNHNV and CDR2 YYDKDF (reference sequence). The chain's CDR3 is CATGTVLGNEKLFF. CDR3 bases: TGTGCCACCGGAACAGTTCTGGGTAATGAAAAACTGTTTTTT. Supplemented by reference TRBV15 and TRBJ1-4, the full variable domain reads DAMVIQNPRYQVTQFGKPVTLSCSQTLNHNVMYWYQQKSSQAPKLLFHYYDKDFNNEADTPDNFQSRRPNTSFCFLDIRSPGLGDTAMYLCATGTVLGNEKLFFGSGTQLSVL.

In this sample, this clone turned up a few times. V and J are TRBV11-2 and TRBJ2-2; weak D call: TRBD2 (5 bases). V gave up 1 base and J gave up 0 bases, with 9 bases separating them. The CDR3 loop spans 16 amino acids. Germline assignment: CDR1 SGHAT and CDR2 FQNNGV. In nucleotides, the CDR3 is TGTGCCAGCAGCTTAGGACTACCTCCGAACACCGGGGAGCTGTTTTTT. Translation gives CASSLGLPPNTGELFF.

The chain has TRBV29-1 and TRBJ2-7, with 9 bases identical to TRBD1. Germline assignment: CDR1 SQVTM and CDR2 ANQGSEA. CDR3 size: 12 residues. Germline trimming cut 6 bases from V and 6 bases from J; bases unmatched to any gene: 6. CDR3 in amino acids: CSVTGQGSEQYF. The CDR3 nucleotides read TGCAGCGTAACGGGACAGGGTAGCGAGCAGTACTTC.